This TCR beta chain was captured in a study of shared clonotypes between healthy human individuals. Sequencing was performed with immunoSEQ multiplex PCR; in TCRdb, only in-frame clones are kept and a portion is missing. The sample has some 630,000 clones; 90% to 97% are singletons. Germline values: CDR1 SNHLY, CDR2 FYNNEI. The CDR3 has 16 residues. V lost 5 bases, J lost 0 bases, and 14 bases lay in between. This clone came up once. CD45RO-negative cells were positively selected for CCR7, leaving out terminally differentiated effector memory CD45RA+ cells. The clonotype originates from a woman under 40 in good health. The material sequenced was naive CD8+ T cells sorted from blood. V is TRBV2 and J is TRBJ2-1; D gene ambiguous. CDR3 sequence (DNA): TGTGCCAGCAGTTACAGAGCTGGTCGCTCCTACAATGAGCAGTTCTTC. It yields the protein CASSYRAGRSYNEQFF. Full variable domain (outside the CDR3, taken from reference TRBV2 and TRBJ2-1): EPEVTQTPSHQVTQMGQEVILRCVPISNHLYFYWYRQILGQKVEFLVSFYNNEISEKSEIFDDQFSVERPDGSNFTLKIRSTKLEDSAMYFCASSYRAGRSYNEQFFGPGTRLTVL.